This TCR beta chain was identified in a study (dated by TCRdb to between 2015 and 2016). Background for the entire study: The study set out to test whether tumor-infiltrating Tregs in breast cancer get recruited from blood Tregs or are instead converted in situ from other CD4+ T cell subsets.

The CDR3 numbers 11 residues from cysteine through phenylalanine. The DNA shown is the 33-base CDR3, in frame from base 1. A distance of 6 bases separates the germline ends of V and J, which lose 3 bases and 4 bases respectively. Per the germline V gene (reference sequence), DFQATT is the CDR1 and SNEGSKA is the CDR2. Memory CD4+ T cells were isolated as CD4+CD45RO+CD25- cells. Tregs, naive and memory CD4+ T cells from tumor, blood and ipsilateral draining lymph nodes of a few breast cancer patients underwent full-length TCR alpha and beta sequencing. Ficoll density gradient centrifugation was used to isolate mononuclear cells from either lymph nodes or 50 ml of peripheral blood. FACS confirmed that the sorted cell populations were more than 90% pure. Full-length TCR variable regions were amplified by 5' RACE PCR with constant-region reverse primers, and semi-nested PCR with Nested Universal Primer A was subsequently performed. Using the ReliaPrep RNA Cell Miniprep System, total RNA was extracted, and the SMARTer RACE 5'/3' Kit was then used to reverse transcribe the RNA into 5'RACE-ready cDNA. Full-length TCR alpha and beta libraries were barcoded with multiplex adaptors and sequenced on an Illumina MiSeq. From the authors' description of their analysis: For each of nine subset-tissue groups, sequencing data from the five patients were pooled, and the groups were then compared using unsupervised clustering of TCR gene usage. Repertoire similarity was calculated with the Morisita-Horn index, weighting shared sequences by their contribution to each repertoire. TCRdb reprocessed the public reads (quality trimming at Q25 with fastp, clone calling with MiXCR) and kept in-frame beta chains. A single entry per CDR3 protein holds the most common genes and DNA from its merged rows. The authors' filters were not applied to this entry. Here the sample has tens of thousands of distinct CDR3 sequences; around a quarter occur a single time. More than 3.5% of the sample comes from the top ten.

Summary of the overall study and its limitations: Tumor-infiltrating Treg TCR alpha and beta sequences overlapped most with tumor naive CD4+ T cells, then with blood naive CD4+ T cells. Rather than covering whole repertoires, validation in the larger cohort was restricted to a single TCR beta V-J rearrangement. Tumor memory CD4+ T cell TCR gene usage was found to cluster with blood and lymph node memory CD4+ cells and with lymph node naive CD4+ cells.

Concerning this clonotype: This clone's antigen is unknown. Nothing much larger sits one base from this clone, and base qualities are not available.

The TCR comes from a female donor with breast cancer. The sequence links TRBV20-1 to TRBJ2-5; no D gene call is confident. Material for sequencing was memory CD4+ T cells sorted from blood. Reading the label with the study, this specimen's cell subset or site is: memory CD4+ T cells, CD4+CD45RO+CD25-. The DNA sequence is as follows: TGCAGTGCTAGTAGCAGAGAGACCCAGTACTTC. Its amino acids are CSASSRETQYF.